The subject of this entry is one T cell receptor beta chain. The ends lost 4 bases at V and 2 bases at J; junction bases unmatched: 0. This CDR3 contains 14 residues. Germline V lookup: CDR1 MDHEN, CDR2 SYDVKM. The source of the sample is a study of blood T cell repertoires in COVID-19. Study overall: Whether acute or convalescent, the COVID-19 samples came from the United States, Italy and Spain.

TCRdb's table, derived via immunoSEQ multiplex PCR, lists solely in-frame clones and lacks some. The sample has approximately 240,000 clones, roughly 80% seen once. The material sequenced was PBMCs or T cells enriched from blood (not recorded which). The sequence derives from a woman between 40 and 55 years old with acute COVID-19. The chain combines TRBV28 with TRBJ1-5; 9 positions agree with TRBD1. This CDR3 is CASSWTGGNQPQHF. CDR3 coding DNA: TGTGCCAGCAGTTGGACAGGGGGCAATCAGCCCCAGCATTTT.